Shown below are 17 T cell receptor beta chains from a single sample sequenced in a study of cytomegalovirus exposure and HLA in healthy donors. Primers: 60 Vbeta forward and 13 Jbeta reverse. Clones were sequenced by immunoSEQ multiplex PCR, and TCRdb holds only the in-frame ones, with some missing. Seen in this sample are 150,000 or so clones; the ten most common clones hold under 2%. What was sequenced was PBMCs. The source of these receptors is a woman in her forties or fifties in good health and CMV-seronegative.

The chain combines TRBV27 with TRBJ2-5, with D unresolved. The germline V gene has CDR1 MNHEY and CDR2 SMNVEV (reference sequence). The ends were cut back, 3 bases at V and 11 bases at J, with 16 bases in the middle. The CDR3 runs 13 residues. The CDR3 DNA sequence: TGTGCCAGCAGTTTTTTCCCAATGGTAGAGCAGTACTTC. This gives the protein CASSFFPMVEQYF.

V gene TRBV18 combines with J gene TRBJ1-4; TRBD1 might be the D (5 bases). The CDR3 is made up of 14 amino acids. The germline V gene has CDR1 KGHSH and CDR2 LQKENI. The germline V and J ends were trimmed by 3 bases and 8 bases, with 13 bases remaining between them. CDR3 sequence reads: CASSPGRVEEKLFF. The DNA of the CDR3 is TGTGCCAGCTCACCGGGCAGGGTCGAGGAAAAACTGTTTTTT.

The chain uses TRBV14 and TRBJ1-4; the D is unclear. CDR1 is SGHDN, CDR2 FVKESK, per germline. The CDR3 totals 14 residues. V lost 1 base and J 8 bases, leaving 11 bases between the germline ends. DNA of the CDR3: TGTGCCAGCAGCCAAGGGAGGGTGTTCGAAAAACTGTTTTTT. This codes for CASSQGRVFEKLFF. Full variable domain (outside the CDR3, taken from reference TRBV14 and TRBJ1-4): EAGVTQFPSHSVIEKGQTVTLRCDPISGHDNLYWYRRVMGKEIKFLLHFVKESKQDESGMPNNRFLAERTGGTYSTLKVQPAELEDSGVYFCASSQGRVFEKLFFGSGTQLSVL.

This chain connects TRBV6-6 to TRBJ2-3, with 8 bases matching TRBD2. V lost 10 bases, J lost 2 bases, and 11 bases stayed unmatched. The CDR3 is made up of 15 amino acids. CDR1 and CDR2 from the germline V gene are MNHNY and SVGAGI (reference sequence). CDR3 protein: CATGREGTTTDTQYF. The CDR3 DNA reads TGTGCCACAGGACGGGAGGGCACAACCACAGATACGCAGTATTTT.

The chain carries TRBV7-2 and TRBJ2-1, with D possibly matching TRBD2 (6 bases). The CDR3 totals 17 residues. V was cut by 5 bases and J by 4 bases, with 21 bases left in between. Germline V lookup: CDR1 SGHTA, CDR2 FQGNSA. The DNA for the CDR3 is TGTGCCAGCAGCCCCCCAGGGATCCCGACTAGGTACAATGAGCAGTTCTTC. Protein: CASSPPGIPTRYNEQFF.

The chain joins TRBV11-3 to TRBJ2-1; D is undetermined. Trimming took off 0 bases at V and 10 bases at J, with 10 bases between the two ends. This CDR3 spans 13 amino acids. Germline V gene lookup returns CDR1 SGHNT and CDR2 YENEEA. The CDR3, as DNA: TGTGCCAGCAGCTTAGATCAAAGTCTAGAGCAGTTCTTC. It is translated as CASSLDQSLEQFF.

The chain couples TRBV2 to TRBJ1-4; possible D gene TRBD1, 5 bases. The CDR3 contains 14 residues. V was clipped by 5 bases and J by 8 bases, with 15 bases between them. Germline-derived CDR1 and CDR2 are SNHLY and FYNNEI. CDR3 sequence (DNA): TGTGCCAGCAGTCGGGCAGGGTGGAACGAAAAACTGTTTTTT. Translation gives CASSRAGWNEKLFF.

This rearrangement joins TRBV4-2 to TRBJ2-7; weak D call: TRBD2 (5 bases). The germline gives CDR1 LGHNA, CDR2 YNFKEQ. With 0 bases removed from V and 1 base from J, the gap between germline ends came to 25 bases. CDR3 length equals 20 residues. CDR3 sequence reads: CASSQESLNRDPSTSYEQYF. DNA for the CDR3: TGTGCCAGCAGCCAAGAAAGTTTGAACCGGGATCCTAGTACGTCCTACGAGCAGTACTTC.

The chain joins TRBV18 to TRBJ2-7, with 9 nucleotides matching TRBD2. CDR3 length: 15 amino acids. With 3 bases clipped from V and 0 bases from J, the junction kept 3 bases outside the gene matches. Germline values: CDR1 KGHSH, CDR2 LQKENI. In DNA, the CDR3 is TGTGCCAGCTCACCGGGACTAGCCAACTCCTACGAGCAGTACTTC. This sequence encodes CASSPGLANSYEQYF.

The chain recombines TRBV2 with TRBJ2-2, with D unclear. V lost 4 bases to trimming and J lost 8 bases, with 11 bases between them. This CDR3 is built from 13 residues. Germline V gene data show CDR1 as SNHLY and CDR2 as FYNNEI. Here the CDR3 reads CASSVEASGELFF. The CDR3 region has the DNA TGTGCCAGCAGTGTTGAGGCTTCAGGGGAGCTGTTTTTT. Using reference TRBV2 and TRBJ2-2 for the parts outside the CDR3, the full variable domain is EPEVTQTPSHQVTQMGQEVILRCVPISNHLYFYWYRQILGQKVEFLVSFYNNEISEKSEIFDDQFSVERPDGSNFTLKIRSTKLEDSAMYFCASSVEASGELFFGEGSRLTVL.

The chain is built from TRBV4-3 and TRBJ2-7; tentative D call: TRBD1 (6 bases). Trimming shortened V by 1 base and J by 7 bases, and 20 bases separated the two germline ends. The CDR3 length is 16 residues. CDR1 and CDR2 from the germline V gene are LGHNA and YSLEER. The CDR3 loop reads CASSQGTAPNPGEQYF. For the CDR3, the DNA is TGCGCCAGCAGCCAAGGGACAGCCCCGAATCCGGGGGAGCAGTACTTC.

V gene TRBV28 combines with J gene TRBJ2-7, with 11 positions matching TRBD2. V lost 2 bases to trimming and J lost 6 bases; unmatched junction nucleotides: 6. CDR1 is MDHEN, CDR2 SYDVKM, per germline. The CDR3 covers 15 residues. The CDR3 region is CASSLRLAGQFEQYF. Here the CDR3 DNA reads TGTGCCAGCAGTTTACGACTAGCGGGACAGTTCGAGCAGTACTTC.

The V call is TRBV10-3, the J call TRBJ1-5, with 9 bases identical to TRBD1. The ends lost 2 bases at V and 7 bases at J; junction bases unmatched: 6. Germline-derived CDR1 and CDR2 are ENHRY and SYGVKD. This CDR3 has 15 amino acids. This CDR3 is CAISEGTGQGQPQHF. The CDR3 nucleotides are TGTGCCATCAGTGAGGGAACGGGACAGGGACAGCCCCAGCATTTT.

The V call is TRBV27, the J call TRBJ1-1; no definite D call. V lost 5 bases to trimming and J lost 0 bases, with 13 bases between them. Germline lookup yields CDR1 MNHEY and CDR2 SMNVEV (reference sequence). The CDR3 sequence is 15 residues long. The CDR3 spells CASSPEVHMNTEAFF. In DNA form, the CDR3 reads TGTGCCAGCAGTCCGGAGGTGCATATGAACACTGAAGCTTTCTTT.

J is TRBJ2-1 and V is TRBV7-3, with TRBD2 matching 11 bases. Germline values: CDR1 SGHTA, CDR2 FQGTGA. The CDR3 is made up of 15 amino acids. The V and J ends lost 2 bases and 7 bases, in that order; junction bases with no gene match: 4. CDR3 nucleotides: TGTGCCAGCAGCTTACTAGCGGGGGGTATGAATGAGCAGTTCTTC. Its translation: CASSLLAGGMNEQFF.

The CDR3 DNA reads as TGTGCCAGCAGTTACTTGACAGATTATGGCTACACCTTC. It is translated as CASSYLTDYGYTF. The chain recombines TRBV6-5 with TRBJ1-2; D possibly corresponds to TRBD1 (5 bases). This CDR3 is 13 amino acids long. V lost 1 base to trimming and J lost 5 bases, with 8 bases between them. Germline V gene data show CDR1 as MNHEY and CDR2 as SVGAGI.

This rearrangement joins TRBV7-3 to TRBJ1-2; no reliable D call. Germline CDR1 is SGHTA and CDR2 is FQGTGA. This CDR3 is built from 15 residues. The ends were cut back, 0 bases at V and 3 bases at J, with 11 bases in the middle. CDR3 DNA: TGTGCCAGCAGCTTAACTGGAGAGGAGGACTATGGCTACACCTTC. Protein product: CASSLTGEEDYGYTF. The full variable domain, rest sourced from reference TRBV7-3 and TRBJ1-2, is GAGVSQTPSNKVTEKGKYVELRCDPISGHTALYWYRQSLGQGPEFLIYFQGTGAADDSGLPNDRFFAVRPEGSVSTLKIQRTERGDSAVYLCASSLTGEEDYGYTFGSGTRLTVV.